This TCR beta chain appears in the sequencing data of a study of shared clonotypes between healthy human individuals. About the study: Every donor yielded three CD4 naive, three CD4 memory, two CD8 naive and one CD8 memory plate.

Only CD45RO-negative cells positively selected for CCR7 counted as naive CD8 cells, so terminally differentiated effector memory CD45RA+ cells were excluded. The assay was immunoSEQ multiplex PCR, and TCRdb's table has in-frame clones only and misses some. The table lists millions of clones, about 92% of them singletons. Germline values: CDR1 MDHEN, CDR2 SYDVKM. The CDR3 length is 14 residues. V was pared by 5 bases and J by 3 bases, with 14 bases between. The specimen was naive CD8+ T cells from PBMCs. The gene calls are TRBV28 and TRBJ2-7, with D possibly being TRBD1 or TRBD2 (7 bases each). The receptor comes from a man younger than 30 in good health. Some clones in this sample may be carry-over from other donors' samples. CDR3 sequence (DNA): TGTGCCAGCAGTAACACAGGGGAGGGCTACGAGCAGTACTTC. Its translation: CASSNTGEGYEQYF.